This T cell receptor (beta chain) was observed in a study of blood T cell repertoires in COVID-19. Background on the study: Nucleic acid was either cDNA or gDNA, and it came from T cells, B-cell-depleted T cells, or PBMCs.

Produced via immunoSEQ multiplex PCR; TCRdb's table is partial and in-frame only. The profile shows 340,000 or so clones, more than 70% of them singletons. The CDR3 is 17 residues long. Trimming left V 1 base short and J 0 bases short, with 13 bases between. The germline CDR1 and CDR2 sequences are LNHDA and SQIVND (reference sequence). The sample consisted of peripheral blood. This clonotype was obtained from a man younger than 40 with active or convalescent COVID-19. The chain is built from TRBV19 and TRBJ1-5; perhaps TRBD1 as D (6 bases). In nucleotides, the CDR3 is TGTGCCAGTAGTATAGTCACGCCAGGGGATAGCAATCAGCCCCAGCATTTT. Translation: CASSIVTPGDSNQPQHF.